This T cell receptor (beta chain) was recovered during a study of CD8 T cells in Susac syndrome. Reverse transcription used roughly 0.45 to 1 ug RNA and random hexamers. TCRdb called the immunoSEQ multiplex PCR reads again in MiXCR, with one record for every CDR3 protein. The table has over 150,000 distinct CDR3 sequences, about 96% seen once; the top ten hold 0.1% to 0.15%. Germline assignment: CDR1 SNHLY and CDR2 FYNNEI. The CDR3 has 15 residues. With 6 bases clipped from V and 2 bases from J, the junction kept 4 bases outside the gene matches. Overall study results and limits: None of the CD4+ T cell repertoires in Susac syndrome showed clonal expansion.

Turning to this clonotype: The antigen is not known.

Sequencing was done on a sample of CD4+ T cells from PBMCs. The sequence derives from a human donor with Susac syndrome. The V call is TRBV2, the J call TRBJ2-7, with 13 bases that match TRBD2. The CDR3 DNA reads TGTGCCAGCAGACGACTAGCGGGAGGCCCCTACGAGCAGTACTTC. Protein product: CASRRLAGGPYEQYF.